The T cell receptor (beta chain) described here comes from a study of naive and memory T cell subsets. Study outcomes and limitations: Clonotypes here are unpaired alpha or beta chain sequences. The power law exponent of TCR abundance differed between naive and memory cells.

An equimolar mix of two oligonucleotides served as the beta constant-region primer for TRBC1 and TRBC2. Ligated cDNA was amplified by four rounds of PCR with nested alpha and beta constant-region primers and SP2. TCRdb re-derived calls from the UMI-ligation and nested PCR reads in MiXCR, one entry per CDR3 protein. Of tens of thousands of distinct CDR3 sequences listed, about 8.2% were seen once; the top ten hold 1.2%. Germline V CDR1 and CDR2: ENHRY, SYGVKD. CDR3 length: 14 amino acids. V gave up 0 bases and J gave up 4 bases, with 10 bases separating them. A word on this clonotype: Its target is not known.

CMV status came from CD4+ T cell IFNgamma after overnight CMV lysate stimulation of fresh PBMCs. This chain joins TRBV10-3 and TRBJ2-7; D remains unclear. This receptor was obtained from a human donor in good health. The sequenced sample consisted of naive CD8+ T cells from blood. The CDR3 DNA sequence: TGTGCCATCAGTGAGTCGGGTGGTGGTTACGAGCAGTACTTC. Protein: CAISESGGGYEQYF.